This paragraph reports one T cell receptor (beta chain). Its target is unknown. These data are taken from a study of graft-versus-host responses after intestinal transplantation. TCRdb's table, derived via immunoSEQ multiplex PCR, lists solely in-frame clones and lacks some. The table lists some 110,000 clones, 90% to 95% of them singletons, with more than 0.95% in the top ten. There are 13 residues in the CDR3. Germline V gene sequence: CDR1 MNHEY, CDR2 SVGAGI. V was trimmed by 3 bases and J by 6 bases, leaving 9 bases between them. The chain joins TRBV6-5 to TRBJ2-1; D gene unclear. Sequenced material: unstimulated CD8+ T cells sorted from spleen or lymph node cells, taken before transplant. The receptor comes from a human donor who was the organ donor for an intestinal transplant. The CDR3 DNA reads as TGTGCCAGCAGTTATTCAGTCTCCAATGAGCAGTTCTTC. Its translation: CASSYSVSNEQFF.